The sequence of this T cell receptor (beta chain) was determined in a study of vaccination and CD4 T cells after COVID-19. Stated treatment: approximately nine-day PBMC culture with coronavirus spike peptide pools or control peptides (ViraFEST assay). Under the ViraFEST approach, antigen-specific T cells were expanded with peptide pools and TCRs subsequently sequenced. With the Oncomine TCR Beta short-read assay, DNA from cultured CD4+ T cells was sequenced. From cultured CD4+ T cells, genomic DNA was extracted. TCRdb independently ran MiXCR on the PCR reads; one entry per CDR3 protein. The sample contains approximately 12,000 distinct CDR3 sequences, around 50% of which appear only once. This clonotype has a single count. Its antigen is unknown. The CDR3 runs to 19 residues. Germline V CDR1 and CDR2: SGHTA, FQGTGA. The J segment lost 0 bases and the V segment lost 4 bases, leaving 13 bases of the junction unmatched.

The sequence was obtained from a human donor who had recovered from COVID-19. This chain links TRBV7-3 with TRBJ2-3; TRBD2 matches 10 bases. The sequencing sample was made of CD4+ T cells from blood, cultured in vitro. DNA of the CDR3: TGTGCCAGCAGCTCAACTAACCCGGGACTAGCGAGTAGCACAGATACGCAGTATTTT. It is translated as CASSSTNPGLASSTDTQYF.